This entry lists 10 T cell receptor beta chains sequenced from one sample in a study of T cells in Graves' hyperthyroidism and ophthalmopathy. It was RNA transcripts that yielded the amplified TCR beta CDR3 regions. Carried out on the TCR CDR3, a first-round RT-PCR used the HTBI primer set. TCRdb recomputed calls from the multiplex PCR reads with MiXCR, one row per CDR3 protein. The sample lists fewer than 800,000 distinct CDR3 sequences; less than 20% were seen once. The sequenced sample consisted of blood. These receptors originate from a man aged 18 to 30 with Graves' hyperthyroidism.

The sample holds a few counts of this clonotype. The rearrangement links TRBV20-1 to TRBJ1-2; TRBD1 aligns across 8 bases. CDR3 length equals 12 residues. Germline assignment: CDR1 DFQATT and CDR2 SNEGSKA (reference sequence). V lost 5 bases, J lost 2 bases, and 1 base stayed unmatched. DNA for the CDR3: TGCAGTGCTTGGACAGGGAACTATGGCTACACCTTC. Translation gives CSAWTGNYGYTF.

The chain carries TRBV6-1 and TRBJ1-1; 7 bases match TRBD1. The CDR3 sequence is 16 residues long. J was trimmed by 0 bases and V by 0 bases; bases with no gene match: 4. Germline CDR1 is MNHNS and CDR2 is SASEGT. CDR3 amino acids: CASSEAQGDMNTEAFF. In nucleotides, the CDR3 is TGTGCCAGCAGTGAAGCGCAGGGGGATATGAACACTGAAGCTTTCTTT.

The chain links TRBV6-2 or TRBV6-3 to TRBJ2-3; D ambiguous. Germline assignment: CDR1 MNHEY and CDR2 SVGEGT. Trimming pared 6 bases from V and 3 bases from J, leaving 10 bases between. CDR3 length: 13 amino acids. In nucleotides, the CDR3 is TGTGCCAGCAGGAAAAAAGGGACAGATACGCAGTATTTT. Its protein is CASRKKGTDTQYF.

This clonotype showed up just a few times. The J gene is TRBJ2-7, the V gene TRBV30, with D unresolved. V gave up 2 bases and J gave up 2 bases, with 10 bases separating them. This CDR3 spans 13 amino acids. Germline V gene data show CDR1 as GTSNPN and CDR2 as SVGIG (reference sequence). This chain's CDR3 is CAWSRQAPYEQYF. CDR3 bases: TGTGCCTGGAGTCGTCAGGCTCCCTACGAGCAGTACTTC.

This clonotype was counted many times. The chain is built from TRBV20-1 and TRBJ2-7; 12 bases align to TRBD2. V gave up 6 bases and J gave up 4 bases; unmatched junction bases: 4. Looked up from germline, CDR1 is DFQATT and CDR2 is SNEGSKA (reference sequence). CDR3 size: 13 residues. The CDR3: CSASGTSGYEQYF. CDR3 bases: TGCAGTGCCTCGGGGACTAGCGGGTACGAGCAGTACTTC.

The V and J genes are TRBV5-6 and TRBJ2-1; D is ambiguous. Trimming removed 1 base from V and 8 bases from J, with 19 bases in between. CDR1 SGHDT and CDR2 YYEEEE come from the germline V gene. The CDR3 runs 16 residues. CDR3: CASSLIEVRVVDEQFF. The CDR3 coding sequence is TGTGCCAGCAGCTTGATAGAGGTAAGGGTGGTGGATGAGCAGTTCTTC.

In this sample, this clonotype turned up a few times. The chain combines TRBV29-1 with TRBJ2-7; 7 positions agree with TRBD1. J lost 0 bases, V lost 6 bases, and 5 bases had no gene match. The CDR3 length is 13 residues. Per the germline V gene, CDR1 is SQVTM and CDR2 is ANQGSEA. The CDR3 sequence is CSVTGTDSYEQYF. In DNA, the CDR3 is TGCAGCGTAACCGGGACAGACTCCTACGAGCAGTACTTC.

This clonotype has a count of ten or more. The gene calls are TRBV7-8 and TRBJ2-7, with 9 bases fitting TRBD1. Trimming removed 3 bases from V and 7 bases from J; junction bases left unmatched: 4. The CDR3 runs to 13 residues. Germline V CDR1 and CDR2: SGHVS, FQNEAQ. This chain's CDR3 is CASSFNRGREQYF. The CDR3 nucleotides are TGTGCCAGCAGCTTCAACAGGGGGCGTGAGCAGTACTTC.

The rearrangement joins TRBV6-1 to TRBJ2-4; D not resolved. This CDR3 spans 14 amino acids. Trimming left V 8 bases short and J 0 bases short, with 11 bases between. Germline CDR1 MNHNS, CDR2 SASEGT. CDR3: CASHSPLAKNIQYF. DNA for the CDR3: TGTGCCAGCCACTCCCCTCTAGCCAAAAACATTCAGTACTTC.

In DNA, the CDR3 is TGTGCCAGCAGTCCTACATCCGAGGGGGTATCAGAGACCCAGTACTTC. Translation: CASSPTSEGVSETQYF. The V and J genes are TRBV7-8 and TRBJ2-5, with a weak D call TRBD1 (6 bases). Trimming removed 6 bases at V and 4 bases at J, with 21 bases between. This CDR3 spans 16 amino acids. From germline, CDR1 is SGHVS and CDR2 FQNEAQ. Looking up the rest from reference TRBV7-8 and TRBJ2-5 gives the full variable domain: GAGVSQSPRYKVAKRGQDVALRCDPISGHVSLFWYQQALGQGPEFLTYFQNEAQLDKSGLPSDRFFAERPEGSVSTLKIQRTQQEDSAVYLCASSPTSEGVSETQYFGPGTRLLVL.